The clone carrying this TCR beta chain was counted many times. Noted time point: pre-sensitization, week 0. Described treatment: therapeutic diphenylcyclopropenone sensitization with weekly scalp DPC. A single record per CDR3 protein comes from TCRdb applying MiXCR to the RACE reads. The sample contains about 64,000 distinct CDR3 sequences, around 10% of which appear only once. This sample was included in a study of human T cells and chemical hapten exposure. As for the study in general: The upper back received 0.01% DPC by patch testing, with results read at 6 days.

This CDR3 has 12 amino acids. Germline assignment: CDR1 MDHEN and CDR2 SYDVKM. Germline trimming cut 8 bases from V and 7 bases from J; bases unmatched to any gene: 5. The TCR was taken from a woman in her thirties or forties with alopecia areata. Some clones in this sample may be carry-over from other donors' samples. The chain combines TRBV28 with TRBJ1-2; TRBD1 matches 9 bases. Sequences were derived from whole blood, sampled in connection with sensitization to the hapten diphenylcyclopropenone (DPC). CDR3 region: CASLTGGTGYTF. CDR3 in DNA: TGTGCCAGCTTGACAGGGGGGACTGGCTACACCTTC.